The 26 T cell receptor beta chains below were found in one sample sequenced in a study of blood T cell repertoires in COVID-19. Repertoires were generated with immunoSEQ multiplex PCR, while TCRdb's copy carries only in-frame clones and drops some. The sample consists of around 150,000 clones, almost 85% of them appearing once. Material: peripheral blood. These receptors all stem from a woman of 80 years or more with acute or convalescent COVID-19.

This chain connects TRBV14 to TRBJ2-1; D is perhaps TRBD2 (6 bases). V was clipped by 4 bases and J by 0 bases, with 16 bases between them. The germline CDR1 and CDR2 sequences are SGHDN and FVKESK. The CDR3 covers 17 residues. DNA for the CDR3: TGTGCCAGCAGCCGGCCCTGGGGGGTGAGCTCCTACAATGAGCAGTTCTTC. Protein product: CASSRPWGVSSYNEQFF.

V and J are TRBV2 and TRBJ1-5; 8 bases are shared with TRBD1. The germline gives CDR1 SNHLY, CDR2 FYNNEI. This CDR3 has 14 residues. The V segment lost 6 bases and the J segment 7 bases; nucleotides outside the gene matches: 8. CDR3 sequence: CASREGRGLQPQHF. The CDR3 nucleotides read TGTGCCAGCAGAGAGGGCAGGGGGCTACAGCCCCAGCATTTT.

This chain joins TRBV21-1 and TRBJ2-2; the table calls TRBD1, which could not be checked here. TRBV21-1 has pseudogene status. CDR3 length: 18 residues. The CDR3 is CASSDSKGDTSNGGELFF. In DNA, the CDR3 is TGTGCCAGCAGCGACAGTAAGGGGGACACCTCGAACGGCGGGGAGCTGTTTTTT.

The chain uses TRBV12-5 and TRBJ2-6; weak D call: TRBD1 (6 bases). Per germline, CDR1 LGHNT and CDR2 FRNRAP. The germline V and J ends were trimmed by 7 bases and 0 bases, with 22 bases remaining between them. The CDR3 runs 19 residues. In DNA, the CDR3 is TGTGCTAGTGCTCCCAACCTTGGACAGCACGTCTCTGGGGCCAACGTCCTGACTTTC. It specifies CASAPNLGQHVSGANVLTF. Based on the CDR3 plus reference TRBV12-5 and TRBJ2-6, the full variable domain is DARVTQTPRHKVTEMGQEVTMRCQPILGHNTVFWYRQTMMQGLELLAYFRNRAPLDDSGMPKDRFSAEMPDATLATLKIQPSEPRDSAVYFCASAPNLGQHVSGANVLTFGAGSRLTVL.

V and J are TRBV24-1 and TRBJ1-3; 11 bases align to TRBD1. The ends lost 10 bases at V and 4 bases at J; junction bases unmatched: 8. CDR1 and CDR2 from the germline V gene are KGHDR and SFDVKD. CDR3 length equals 15 residues. The CDR3 coding sequence is TGTGCCACTAAAGGGACAGGGGGTTGGGGAAACACCATATATTTT. Its translation is CATKGTGGWGNTIYF.

The gene calls are TRBV19 and TRBJ2-1, with 8 nucleotides matching TRBD2. Germline V gives CDR1 LNHDA, CDR2 SQIVND (reference sequence). This CDR3 is 16 amino acids long. After removal of 7 bases from V and 7 bases from J, the junction contained 15 bases not matched to a gene. CDR3 sequence (DNA): TGTGCCAGTATTTCGAAGGGCGGGAGGAGCTGGAATGAGCAGTTCTTC. Translating gives CASISKGGRSWNEQFF.

The chain uses TRBV15 and TRBJ1-2; D gene ambiguous. V shed 0 bases and J shed 7 bases, with 6 bases lying between them. Germline V CDR1 and CDR2: LNHNV, YYDKDF (reference sequence). CDR3 length equals 12 residues. The CDR3 DNA reads as TGTGCCACCAGCAGAGATTATCTTGGCTACACCTTC. Its translation is CATSRDYLGYTF.

V gene TRBV30 combines with J gene TRBJ1-1; TRBD1 matches 10 bases. The junction had 10 bases not matched to a gene; V was cut back by 4 bases and J by 11 bases. CDR1 is GTSNPN, CDR2 SVGIG, per germline (reference sequence). The CDR3 runs 13 residues. In DNA, the CDR3 is TGTGCCTGGACCTCGGACAGGGGGGTTGCCGCTTTCTTT. Residues: CAWTSDRGVAAFF.

This clone turned up a few times. The chain links TRBV19 to TRBJ2-1, with D uncertain. Germline assignment: CDR1 LNHDA and CDR2 SQIVND (reference sequence). The V end lost 0 bases, the J end lost 8 bases, and 2 bases lay between the germline ends. This CDR3 spans 11 amino acids. The CDR3 DNA reads as TGTGCCAGTAGTATAGACGATGAGCAGTTCTTC. As protein: CASSIDDEQFF.

The J gene is TRBJ2-3, the V gene TRBV4-1, with D possibly being TRBD2 (6 bases). Trimming left V 0 bases short and J 9 bases short, with 19 bases between. The V gene's germline CDR1 is MGHRA and CDR2 YSYEKL. The CDR3 is 16 amino acids. CDR3 DNA: TGCGCCAGCAGCCAAGAGTGGGGACTGAAGGAAGGAACGCAGTATTTT. Protein sequence: CASSQEWGLKEGTQYF.

V usage is TRBV5-5 and J usage is TRBJ2-7; TRBD2 matches at 10 bases. The CDR3 contains 15 residues. In germline, CDR1 is SGHKS, CDR2 YYEKEE (reference sequence). The ends lost 4 bases at V and 7 bases at J; junction bases unmatched: 11. The CDR3 loop is CASSPGAGGPREQYF. In DNA form, the CDR3 reads TGTGCCAGCAGCCCCGGAGCGGGAGGGCCACGGGAGCAGTACTTC.

The chain uses TRBV6-5 and TRBJ2-1; 10 nucleotides line up with TRBD2. Germline values: CDR1 MNHEY, CDR2 SVGAGI. This CDR3 spans 13 amino acids. In DNA form, the CDR3 reads TGTTCCGTGGGGACTAGCGCCCCAGGGGAGCAGTTCTTC. Residues: CSVGTSAPGEQFF.

The gene calls are TRBV19 and TRBJ1-1; TRBD1 might be the D (5 bases). The V end lost 4 bases, the J end lost 4 bases, and 10 bases lay between the germline ends. Germline V lookup: CDR1 LNHDA, CDR2 SQIVND (reference sequence). The CDR3 is 13 residues long. CDR3 sequence reads: CASSTRQSTEAFF. The CDR3 nucleotides are TGTGCCAGTAGTACAAGACAGAGCACTGAAGCTTTCTTT.

V and J are TRBV19 and TRBJ2-2, with 8 bases identical to TRBD2. The CDR3 has 16 residues. The trim removed 4 bases at V and 3 bases at J, leaving 7 bases unmatched. Germline assignment: CDR1 LNHDA and CDR2 SQIVND (reference sequence). The CDR3 sequence: CASSSPGTRDTGELFF. As DNA, the CDR3 is TGTGCCAGTAGTAGTCCCGGGACTAGGGACACCGGGGAGCTGTTTTTT.

The gene calls are TRBV30 and TRBJ2-1, with 9 bases identical to TRBD2. V lost 3 bases and J lost 7; bases outside the gene matches: 7. The CDR3 contains 14 residues. The germline V gene encodes CDR1 GTSNPN and CDR2 SVGIG (reference sequence). This CDR3 is CAWRALAGWNEQFF. For the CDR3, the DNA is TGTGCCTGGAGGGCCCTAGCGGGATGGAATGAGCAGTTCTTC. The full variable domain, completed using reference TRBV30 and TRBJ2-1, is SQTIHQWPATLVQPVGSPLSLECTVEGTSNPNLYWYRQAAGRGLQLLFYSVGIGQISSEVPQNLSASRPQDRQFILSSKKLLLSDSGFYLCAWRALAGWNEQFFGPGTRLTVL.

In DNA, the CDR3 is TGCGCCAGCAGCTCTGGGACAGGAAGGAACACTGAAGCTTTCTTT. This codes for CASSSGTGRNTEAFF. The chain carries TRBV5-1 and TRBJ1-1; 8 bases match TRBD1. The V and J ends lost 3 bases and 1 base, in that order; junction bases with no gene match: 5. Germline loops: CDR1 SGHRS, CDR2 YFSETQ. This CDR3 has 15 amino acids.

The chain has TRBV24-1 and TRBJ2-1; a possible D gene is TRBD2 (5 bases). This CDR3 contains 14 residues. V was clipped by 4 bases and J by 9 bases, with 15 bases between them. Germline V gene sequence: CDR1 KGHDR, CDR2 SFDVKD. Here the CDR3 reads CATSDRTGVGEQFF. CDR3 bases: TGTGCCACCAGTGACCGCACCGGGGTCGGTGAGCAGTTCTTC.

The rearrangement uses TRBV18 and TRBJ1-3; 8 bases match TRBD1. Germline CDR1 and CDR2: KGHSH and LQKENI. The CDR3 contains 16 residues. With V trimmed by 1 base and J by 4 bases, 6 bases remained unmatched. The chain's CDR3 is CASSPQDRGAGNTIYF. In nucleotides, the CDR3 is TGTGCCAGCTCACCACAAGACAGGGGAGCCGGAAACACCATATATTTT.

The chain recombines TRBV19 with TRBJ1-2; D gene unclear. The germline V gene has CDR1 LNHDA and CDR2 SQIVND (reference sequence). This CDR3 is 13 amino acids long. V lost 4 bases to trimming and J lost 5 bases, with 11 bases between them. The CDR3, as DNA: TGTGCCAGTAGTACTACCGATATGTATGGCTACACCTTC. Residues: CASSTTDMYGYTF.

The V call is TRBV6-6, the J call TRBJ2-1; perhaps TRBD1 as D (6 bases). The CDR3 loop spans 16 amino acids. V lost 5 bases and J lost 0, with 14 bases in between. Germline V gene lookup returns CDR1 MNHNY and CDR2 SVGAGI (reference sequence). CDR3 residues: CASSTGIRSSYNEQFF. In DNA, the CDR3 is TGTGCCAGCAGTACAGGGATAAGGAGCTCCTACAATGAGCAGTTCTTC.

V and J are TRBV6-2 or TRBV6-3 and TRBJ1-1; D is uncertain. The CDR3 consists of 13 residues. V gave up 6 bases and J gave up 1 base, with 9 bases separating them. Per germline, CDR1 MNHEY and CDR2 SVGEGT. CDR3 amino acids: CASSKNRNTEAFF. The CDR3 bases are TGTGCCAGCAGCAAGAACAGGAACACTGAAGCTTTCTTT.

The chain uses TRBV11-3 and TRBJ2-1; 9 bases align to TRBD2. With 1 base clipped from V and 8 bases from J, the junction kept 6 bases outside the gene matches. CDR1 and CDR2 from the germline V gene are SGHNT and YENEEA. This CDR3 region has 15 residues. CDR3 region: CASSLGSGRGDEQFF. CDR3 coding DNA: TGTGCCAGCAGCTTAGGTAGCGGGAGAGGAGATGAGCAGTTCTTC.

This chain joins TRBV15 and TRBJ1-2, with TRBD1 identical over 10 bases. Germline-derived CDR1 and CDR2 are LNHNV and YYDKDF (reference sequence). This CDR3 spans 15 amino acids. V gave up 0 bases and J gave up 7 bases; unmatched junction bases: 5. The CDR3 spells CATSRDRDRGRGYTF. The DNA for the CDR3 is TGTGCCACCAGCAGAGATCGGGACAGGGGCCGTGGCTACACCTTC.

The chain joins TRBV19 to TRBJ1-4, with TRBD1 as a possible D gene (5 bases). The CDR3 runs 13 residues. Trimming pared 3 bases from V and 11 bases from J, leaving 13 bases between. The germline V gene encodes CDR1 LNHDA and CDR2 SQIVND (reference sequence). The CDR3: CASSISREGKLFF. The DNA of the CDR3 is TGTGCCAGTAGTATCAGCAGGGAGGGGAAACTGTTTTTT.

This chain links TRBV6-1 with TRBJ1-6; weak D call: TRBD1 (5 bases). Germline CDR1 MNHNS, CDR2 SASEGT. The CDR3 length is 17 residues. Between the trimmed V and J ends, which lost 1 base and 0 bases, there was a span of 10 bases. The DNA for the CDR3 is TGTGCCAGCAGTGAAGAGGGGCTGGGCTCCTATAATTCACCCCTCCACTTT. The encoded protein is CASSEEGLGSYNSPLHF.

In its sample, this clone was seen once. The V and J genes are TRBV10-2 and TRBJ1-1; no reliable D call. Trimming left V 2 bases short and J 1 base short, with 8 bases between. Germline-derived CDR1 and CDR2 are WSHSY and SAAADI. This CDR3 has 14 amino acids. The CDR3: CASSESEGNTEAFF. CDR3 coding DNA: TGCGCCAGCAGTGAGAGCGAGGGGAACACTGAAGCTTTCTTT.